This T cell receptor (beta chain) was profiled in a study of T cell clonality in common variable immunodeficiency (dated by TCRdb to between 2015 and 2016). Diagnosis of CVID followed standard criteria, namely serum IgG, IgA and/or IgM below the normal range together with specific antibody deficiency. The CVID group comprised about 44 subjects, 15 or so female and approximately 30 male, aged roughly 8 to 65 years with a mean age of around 40. Both CVID patients and healthy controls were predominantly of Caucasian heritage. Replacement immunoglobulin therapy had been administered to all CVID subjects for at least one year at the time of study participation. At the time of blood collection, no CVID subject was ill or was being treated with immunomodulatory or immunosuppressive medication. Heparinized peripheral whole blood samples of roughly 4.5 to 8 ml were collected from each donor. Genomic DNA from adults with common variable immune deficiency (CVID) and from healthy adult controls was used for sequencing of TCRbeta CDR3 repertoires. To isolate peripheral blood mononuclear cells, diluted blood was subjected to density centrifugation over Hypaque 1077 or Ficoll-Paque. Genomic DNA was obtained from unsorted mononuclear cells through either Qiagen column purification or a centrifugation-based method.

CDR1 and CDR2 (MGHRA, YSYEKL) derive from the germline V gene. Spanning cysteine to phenylalanine, the CDR3 consists of 14 amino acids. The 33 bases shown cover part of the CDR3, and their frame starts at base 1. The trim is 1 base for V and 0 bases for J, with a gap of 4 bases between the germline ends. For sequencing, equivalent amounts of genomic DNA were input from CVID and control samples. For every sample, a 60 bp segment covering the rearranged TCRbeta CDR3 region was amplified and then sequenced. The immunoSEQ assay, a bias-corrected multiplex PCR combined with high-throughput sequencing, was used for TCRbeta amplification. Turning to the authors' computational methods: Every unique nucleotide sequence was considered a clone and was annotated with V, D and J genes, copy number and frequency. Sequences were labeled productive if in frame, and non-productive if out of frame or containing stop codons. As previously described, Shannon's entropy was used to calculate clonality. The predicted amino acid sequences of productive clones were used to derive mean CDR3 Kyte-Doolittle hydropathy. Hierarchical clustering of scaled V gene usage was performed with the R hclust function using Manhattan distance and complete linkage. To assess clone sharing by CDR3 amino acid sequence, 12 repertoires per group were resampled over 100 rounds. Repertoires were searched for 60 to 80 published EBV-specific and around 240 published CMV-specific TCRbeta sequences. After two CVID samples that produced fewer than 10,000 sequences were dropped from the analysis, 42 CVID repertoires remained. This is the immuneACCESS table as TCRdb keeps it, with only in-frame sequences that have V and J called. A part of the clones is gone; compared with another copy, unresolved V genes explain less than half, and the rest is unexplained. The DNA was the basis for D and trimming; V, J and clone size are from that table. The table for this sample lists fewer than 30,000 clones, none of them counted only once. Under 5% of the sample is held by the ten biggest clonotypes.

What the study reported, not specific to this receptor: Reportedly, TCRbeta sequences from CVID had fewer deletions and N-nucleotide insertions, and highly modified clones with 13 or more V deletions were absent from CVID. Differences among patients in the CVID cohort limited the correlations between repertoire features and clinical complications. Despite equal DNA input, controls averaged roughly 80,000 unique sequences per sample versus roughly 32,000 in CVID samples. Compared with healthy controls, CVID subjects showed increased TCRbeta clonality (t-test p = 0.018), a feature most characteristic of about a third of subjects. Healthy controls shared more TCRbeta clones with each other than CVID subjects shared among themselves (p < 0.0001). According to the authors, finding the cause of the higher clonality in CVID would require sequencing the repertoires of T cell subpopulations.

This clone was recorded many times. The target of this receptor is not known. The sequenced fragment ends 3 residues before the CDR3 boundary, so the rest is inferred from the germline J gene. The sequence was collected from a human donor with common variable immunodeficiency. The V gene is TRBV4-1 and the J gene is TRBJ2-4; confidence is insufficient to name the D gene. Input material: peripheral blood mononuclear cells. Incomplete CDR3 DNA: TGCGCCAGCAGCCAAGGGCTAGCCAAAAACATT. The encoded protein is CASSQGLAKNI. Given in full, the CDR3 is CASSQGLAKNIQYF.